The present T cell receptor (beta chain) was sequenced within a study of blood T cell repertoires in COVID-19. Across the study: PBMCs, B-cell-depleted T cells, or T cells were the source of the cDNA or gDNA that made up the material.

TCRdb keeps only in-frame clones here, not all; method: immunoSEQ multiplex PCR. Among around 250,000 clones listed, 70% to 90% were seen once. The V gene end was trimmed by 8 bases and the J gene end by 5 bases; junction bases not matched to a gene: 10. The CDR3 extends over 14 amino acids. This clone was observed once. The sequenced material came from peripheral blood. The chain links TRBV5-3 to TRBJ1-2, with 9 bases matching TRBD1. TRBV5-3 is labeled an ORF, and its function is uncertain. The origin of this receptor is a man between 60 and 75 years old with acute or convalescent COVID-19. The CDR3 protein is CASYYTGQGYGYTF. The CDR3 DNA follows: TGTGCCAGTTACTATACCGGACAGGGGTATGGCTACACCTTC.